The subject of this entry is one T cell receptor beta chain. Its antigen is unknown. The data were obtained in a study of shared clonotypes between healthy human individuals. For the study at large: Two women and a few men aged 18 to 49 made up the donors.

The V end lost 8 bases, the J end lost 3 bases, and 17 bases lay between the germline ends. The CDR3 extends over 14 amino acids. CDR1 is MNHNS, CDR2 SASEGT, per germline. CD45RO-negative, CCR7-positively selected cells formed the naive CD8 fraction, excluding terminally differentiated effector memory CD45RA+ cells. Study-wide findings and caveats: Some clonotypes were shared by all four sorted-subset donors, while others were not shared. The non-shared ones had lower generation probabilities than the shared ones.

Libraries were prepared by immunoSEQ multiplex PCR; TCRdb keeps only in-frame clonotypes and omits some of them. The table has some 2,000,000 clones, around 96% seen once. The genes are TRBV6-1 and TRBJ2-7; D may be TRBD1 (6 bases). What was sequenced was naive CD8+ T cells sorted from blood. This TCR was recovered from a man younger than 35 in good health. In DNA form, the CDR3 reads TGTGCCAGCGCAGGGGTCCCACAAAGCTACGAGCAGTACTTC. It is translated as CASAGVPQSYEQYF.